This T cell receptor beta chain appears in the sequencing data of a study of molecular identifiers for immune sequencing clone quantification. Whole-study findings and limits: Among 850,000 to 1,000,000 naive cells, spiked Jurkat TCR RNA from a single cell was reportedly detectable.

From the PCR reads, TCRdb called clonotypes with MiXCR, one entry per CDR3 protein. The sample includes about 640,000 distinct CDR3 sequences, just under 20% of them seen just once. This clonotype was recorded only once. Its antigen is still unknown. V dropped 11 bases and J dropped 6 bases, with 13 bases sitting between them. This CDR3 spans 11 amino acids. CDR1 is WSHSY and CDR2 is SAAADI in the germline V gene. The sequence was collected from a human donor in good health. Some libraries in this study had Jurkat cell RNA spiked in. The sequenced sample was naive CD8+ T cells from blood, with Jurkat cell RNA spiked in. Subset described: FACS-sorted CD8+CD4-CCR7+CD45RA+ naive T cells. The rearrangement joins TRBV10-2 to TRBJ1-2; possibly TRBD1 for D (5 bases). Written as DNA, the CDR3 is TGCGCCGCTCACTGGGGCCATGGCTACACCTTC. Its protein product is CAAHWGHGYTF.